The clone carrying this TCR beta chain was recorded a few times. Antigen: not known. The source of the sample is a study of T-cell reconstitution after alpha-beta-depleted transplantation in children. Study-level results: Two months or so post-transplant, alpha-beta T cells reportedly derived from several hundred expanded graft clones. T-cell numbers and diversity, one year after transplant, stemmed largely from T cells that were newly produced. Surviving recipient T cells and intrathymic progenitors accounted for some patients' high TCRbeta diversity at day 60.

Unique molecular identifiers were incorporated into the prepared TCRbeta library. TCRdb used MiXCR to reprocess the PCR reads, holding one entry per CDR3 protein. The sample yields fewer than 550,000 distinct CDR3 sequences, roughly 11% seen once. The CDR3 is 19 residues long. V dropped 4 bases and J dropped 4; count of bases not matched to a gene: 23. Germline V gives CDR1 SQVTM, CDR2 ANQGSEA. The specimen comprised PBMCs, mostly from graft donor cells, sampled 180 days after TCRalphabeta/CD19-depleted stem cell transplant. The chain combines TRBV29-1 with TRBJ2-3; the match to TRBD2 covers 7 bases. The TCR comes from a female patient aged 2-9 years who had a stem cell transplant for aplastic anemia, so the T cells may come from the graft donor. CDR3 sequence reads: CSVGGGRQKGHPRADTQYF. The CDR3 DNA reads as TGCAGCGTTGGGGGGGGTCGACAGAAGGGCCATCCCAGGGCAGATACGCAGTATTTT.